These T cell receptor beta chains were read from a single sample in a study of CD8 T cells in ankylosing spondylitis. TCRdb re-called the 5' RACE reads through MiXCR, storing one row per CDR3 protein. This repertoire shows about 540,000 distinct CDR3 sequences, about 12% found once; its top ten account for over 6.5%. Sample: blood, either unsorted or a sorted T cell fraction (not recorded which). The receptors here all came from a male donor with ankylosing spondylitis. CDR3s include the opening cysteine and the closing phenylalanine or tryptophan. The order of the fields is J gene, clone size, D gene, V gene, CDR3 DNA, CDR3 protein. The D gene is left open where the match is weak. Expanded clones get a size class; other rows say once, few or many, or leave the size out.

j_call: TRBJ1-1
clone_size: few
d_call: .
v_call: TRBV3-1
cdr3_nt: TGTGCCAGCAGCCAATCAGCGGGGGGCACTGAAGCTTTCTTT
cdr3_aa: CASSQSAGGTEAFF

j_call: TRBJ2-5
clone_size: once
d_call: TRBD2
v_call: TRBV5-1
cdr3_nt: TGCGCCAGCAGCTTGGGCCAGACTAGCGGAGGCGGTTCGCAGTACTTC
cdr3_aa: CASSLGQTSGGGSQYF

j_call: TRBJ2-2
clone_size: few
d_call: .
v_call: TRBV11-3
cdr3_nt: TGTGCCAGCAGCTTAGAGTTGGTCGGGGAGCTGTTTTTT
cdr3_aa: CASSLELVGELFF

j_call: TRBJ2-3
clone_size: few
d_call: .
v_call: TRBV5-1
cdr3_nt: TGCGCCAGCAGCTTGCAGGGGGGCGGCACAGATACGCAGTATTTT
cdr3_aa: CASSLQGGGTDTQYF

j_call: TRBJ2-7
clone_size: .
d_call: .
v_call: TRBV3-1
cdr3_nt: TGTGCCAGCAGCCAAGGACACTGGGAGCAGTACTTC
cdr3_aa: CASSQGHWEQYF

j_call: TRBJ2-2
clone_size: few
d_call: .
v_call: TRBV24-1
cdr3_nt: TGTGCCACCAGTGAGACGACCGCAAGAGTTTCCGGGGAGCTGTTTTTT
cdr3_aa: CATSETTARVSGELFF

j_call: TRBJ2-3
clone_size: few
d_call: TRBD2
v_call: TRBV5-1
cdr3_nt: TGCGCCAGCAGCAGAGCGGGAGTTGAAGATACGCAGTATTTT
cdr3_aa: CASSRAGVEDTQYF

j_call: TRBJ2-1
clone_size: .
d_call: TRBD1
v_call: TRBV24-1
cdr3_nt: TGTGCCACCAGTGATCGGGGACAGAACTACAATGAGCAGTTCTTC
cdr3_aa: CATSDRGQNYNEQFF

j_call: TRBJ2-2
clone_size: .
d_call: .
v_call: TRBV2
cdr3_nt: TGTGCCAGCAGCACCCCAACCGGGGAGCTGTTTTTT
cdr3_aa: CASSTPTGELFF

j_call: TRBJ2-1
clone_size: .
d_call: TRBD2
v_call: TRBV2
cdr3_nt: TGTGCCAGCAGGGCGGGACTAGCATACGAGCAGTTCTTC
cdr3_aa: CASRAGLAYEQFF

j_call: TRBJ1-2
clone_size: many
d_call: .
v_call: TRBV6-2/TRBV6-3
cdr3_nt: TGTGCCAGCAGTTCACAATCCAAGGGATACTATGGCTACACCTTC
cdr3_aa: CASSSQSKGYYGYTF

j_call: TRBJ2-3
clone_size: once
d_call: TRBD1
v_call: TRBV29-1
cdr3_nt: TGCAGCGTAGGGACAGCAAACCCAAGCGATACGCAGTATTTT
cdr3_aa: CSVGTANPSDTQYF

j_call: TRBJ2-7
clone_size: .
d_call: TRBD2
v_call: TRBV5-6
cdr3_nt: TGTGCCAGCAGCTTGGCCCAGGGGCTAGCGGGAGCTCACGAGCAGTACTTC
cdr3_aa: CASSLAQGLAGAHEQYF

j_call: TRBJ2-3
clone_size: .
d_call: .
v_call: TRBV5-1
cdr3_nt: TGCGCCAGCAGCTCCACGGTGGCGGGTGGGGCAGATACGCAGTATTTT
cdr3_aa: CASSSTVAGGADTQYF

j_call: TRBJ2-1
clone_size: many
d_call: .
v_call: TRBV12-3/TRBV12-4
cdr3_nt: TGTGCCAGCAGTTTATCCCGCCTCTCAAAAGGAACCAATGAGCAGTTCTTC
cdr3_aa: CASSLSRLSKGTNEQFF

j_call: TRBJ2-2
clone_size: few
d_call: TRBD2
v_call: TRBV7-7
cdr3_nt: TGTGCCAGCAGCTCTACTGAGCGGGAGGGCCTGGTCGGGGAGCTGTTTTTT
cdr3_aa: CASSSTEREGLVGELFF

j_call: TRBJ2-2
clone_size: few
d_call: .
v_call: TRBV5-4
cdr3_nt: TGTGCCAGCAGACCTATGACAGACACCGGGGAGCTGTTTTTT
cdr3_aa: CASRPMTDTGELFF

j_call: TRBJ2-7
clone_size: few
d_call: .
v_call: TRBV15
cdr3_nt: TGTGCCACCAGCAGATTTCTAGCAGATGACGAGCAGTACTTC
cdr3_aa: CATSRFLADDEQYF

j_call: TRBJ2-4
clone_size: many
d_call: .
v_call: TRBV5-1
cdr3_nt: TGCGCCAGCAGCTTGTCCACTCCCGAGGACATTCAGTACTTC
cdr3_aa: CASSLSTPEDIQYF

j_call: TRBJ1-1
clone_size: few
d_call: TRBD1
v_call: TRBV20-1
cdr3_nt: TGCAGTGCTTTCCGGGACAGCTTAATGAACACTGAAGCTTTCTTT
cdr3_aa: CSAFRDSLMNTEAFF

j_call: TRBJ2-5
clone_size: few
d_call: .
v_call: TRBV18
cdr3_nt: TGTGCCAGCTCGCCCTCCCTCGAGCGCAGCCAAGAGACCCAGTACTTC
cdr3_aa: CASSPSLERSQETQYF

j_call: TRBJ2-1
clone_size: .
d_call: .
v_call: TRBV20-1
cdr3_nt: TGCAGTGCTAGAGCCCCCCTCGGGGACGGCCTCTACAATGAGCAGTTCTTC
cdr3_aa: CSARAPLGDGLYNEQFF

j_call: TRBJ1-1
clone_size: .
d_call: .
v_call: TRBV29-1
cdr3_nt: TGCAGCGTTGTAGAGATTCTGACTGAAGCTTTCTTT
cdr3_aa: CSVVEILTEAFF

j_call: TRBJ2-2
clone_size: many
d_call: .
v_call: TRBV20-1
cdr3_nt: TGCAGTGCTAGGCCTCACTTTACCGGGGAGCTGTTTTTT
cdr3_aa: CSARPHFTGELFF

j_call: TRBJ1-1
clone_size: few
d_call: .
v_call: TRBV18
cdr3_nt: TGTGCCAGCTCACTGGACACGGCTGGCACTGAAGCTTTCTTT
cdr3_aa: CASSLDTAGTEAFF

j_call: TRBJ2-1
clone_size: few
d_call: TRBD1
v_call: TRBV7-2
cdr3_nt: TGTGCCAGTTTGGAACAGGGGGGAGTAGGCCAATCTGAGCAGTTCTTC
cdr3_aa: CASLEQGGVGQSEQFF

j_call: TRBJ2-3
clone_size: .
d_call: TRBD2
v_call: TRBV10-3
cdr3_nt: TGTGCCATCAGTGAACTAGCGGGAGCGGGAACGCAGTATTTT
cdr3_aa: CAISELAGAGTQYF

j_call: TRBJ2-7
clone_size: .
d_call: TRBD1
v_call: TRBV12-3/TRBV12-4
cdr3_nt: TGTGCCAGCAGTTTCCGGACAGGGGGCGTGGGGGAGCAGTACTTC
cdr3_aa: CASSFRTGGVGEQYF

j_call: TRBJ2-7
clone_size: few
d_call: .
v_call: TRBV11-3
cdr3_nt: TGTGCCAGCATCTTTCCGTGGACCGGCTCCTACGAGCAGTACTTC
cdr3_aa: CASIFPWTGSYEQYF

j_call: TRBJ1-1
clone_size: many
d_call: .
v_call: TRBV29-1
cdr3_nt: TGCAGCGTGCAGGAAAGAGAGAACACTGAAGCTTTCTTT
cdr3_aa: CSVQERENTEAFF

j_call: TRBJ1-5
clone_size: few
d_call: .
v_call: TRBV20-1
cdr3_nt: TGCAGTGCTGCAGGGACTCTAGATCAGCCCCAGCATTTT
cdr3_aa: CSAAGTLDQPQHF

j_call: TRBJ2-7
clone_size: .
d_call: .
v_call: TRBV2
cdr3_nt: TGTGCCAGCAGTGCAGGTTGGGGAGAGCAGTACTTC
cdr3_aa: CASSAGWGEQYF

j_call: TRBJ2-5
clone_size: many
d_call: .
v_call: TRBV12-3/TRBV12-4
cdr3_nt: TGTGCCAGCAGTCCCACGAGGGAGACCCAGTACTTC
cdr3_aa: CASSPTRETQYF

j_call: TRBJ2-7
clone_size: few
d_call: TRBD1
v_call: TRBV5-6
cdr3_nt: TGTGCCAGCAGCGCGGACAGGGGGCTTTACGAGCAGTACTTC
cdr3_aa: CASSADRGLYEQYF

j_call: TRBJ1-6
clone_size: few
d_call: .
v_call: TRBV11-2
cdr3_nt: TGTGCCAGCAGCTTAGTTGGGAGCAATTCACCCCTCCACTTT
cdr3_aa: CASSLVGSNSPLHF

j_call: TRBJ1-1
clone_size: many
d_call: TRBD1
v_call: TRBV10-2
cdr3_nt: TGCGCCAGCAGTGACCCGGGACAGGGAGACACTGAAGCTTTCTTT
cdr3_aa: CASSDPGQGDTEAFF

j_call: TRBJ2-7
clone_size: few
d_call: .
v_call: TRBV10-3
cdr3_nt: TGTGCCATCAGTGAGTCCGGCGTGACAGGCTCCTACGAGCAGTACTTC
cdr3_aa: CAISESGVTGSYEQYF

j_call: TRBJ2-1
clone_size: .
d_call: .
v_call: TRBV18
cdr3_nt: TGTGCCAGCTCACCACCCTCCGGGGCCTTCTACAATGAGCGGTTCTTC
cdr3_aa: CASSPPSGAFYNERFF

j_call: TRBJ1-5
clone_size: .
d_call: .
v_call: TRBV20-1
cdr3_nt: TGCAGTGCTAGAGTAGGGCAACAGTGGAGAGAAAATCAGCCCCAGCATTTT
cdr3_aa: CSARVGQQWRENQPQHF

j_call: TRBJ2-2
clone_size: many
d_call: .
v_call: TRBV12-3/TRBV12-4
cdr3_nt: TGTGCCAGCAGTTTAATTGGGGCCGGGGAGCTGTTTTTT
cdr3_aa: CASSLIGAGELFF

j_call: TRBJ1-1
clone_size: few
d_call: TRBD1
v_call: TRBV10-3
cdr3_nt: TGTGCCATCAGTGGAGAGGGGGCGAGAACTGAAGCTTTCTTT
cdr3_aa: CAISGEGARTEAFF

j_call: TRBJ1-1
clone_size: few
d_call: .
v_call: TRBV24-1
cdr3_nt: TGTGCCACCAGTGATTCCCAGCGGTCCAACACTGAAGCTTTCTTT
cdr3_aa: CATSDSQRSNTEAFF

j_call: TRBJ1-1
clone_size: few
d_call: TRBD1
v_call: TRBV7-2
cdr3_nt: TGTGCCAGCAGCCTTACTCGGACAGGGAACACTGAAGCTTTCTTT
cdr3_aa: CASSLTRTGNTEAFF

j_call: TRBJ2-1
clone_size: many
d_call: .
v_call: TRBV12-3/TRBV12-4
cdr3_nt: TGTGCCAGCAGTCTAGGTGGGGAACTACACAATGAGCAGTTCTTC
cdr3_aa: CASSLGGELHNEQFF

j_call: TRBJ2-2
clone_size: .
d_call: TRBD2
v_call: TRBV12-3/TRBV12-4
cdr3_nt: TGTGCCAGCAGACAAAGCGGGAGGGCTGCCGGGGAGCTGTTTTTT
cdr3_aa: CASRQSGRAAGELFF

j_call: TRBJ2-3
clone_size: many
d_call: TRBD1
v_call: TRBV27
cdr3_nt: TGTGCCAGCAGTTGGGACAGGGGCACAGATACGCAGTATTTT
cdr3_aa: CASSWDRGTDTQYF